These T cell receptor beta chains were read from a single sample in a study of T cells in localized non-small cell lung cancer. Profiling relied on immunoSEQ multiplex PCR, and the TCRdb table lists in-frame clones only, not all of them. The table includes tens of thousands of clones, approximately 83% detected once. The material sequenced was PBMCs, taken before any cancer treatment. These receptors all come from a man aged 40 to 75 with stage II lung adenocarcinoma. CDR3s include the opening cysteine and the closing phenylalanine or tryptophan. D genes are given only for firm matches. Only part of the rows carry a size: once, few, many, or a class if the clone is expanded.

v_call,d_call,j_call,clone_size,cdr3_nt,cdr3_aa
TRBV25-1,.,TRBJ1-1,.,TGTGCCAGCAGTGACCTGCTGGCCCTGGCTTTCTTT,CASSDLLALAFF
TRBV28,.,TRBJ2-2,.,TGTGCCAGCAGAACTTATCGAGGTTCCGGGGAGCTGTTTTTT,CASRTYRGSGELFF
TRBV7-2,.,TRBJ2-7,.,TGTGCCAGCAGCCCGGTCGGGCCTCCCTACGAGCAGTACTTC,CASSPVGPPYEQYF
TRBV5-8,.,TRBJ1-1,.,TGTGCCAGCTGCCCAGGGCTGAACACTGAAGCTTTCTTT,CASCPGLNTEAFF
TRBV28,.,TRBJ2-3,.,TGTGCCAGCCAGGGGGGAACTCTCACAGATACGCAGTATTTT,CASQGGTLTDTQYF
TRBV9,.,TRBJ1-4,.,TGTGCCAGCAGCGTAGATCCTGACTATGAAAAACTGTTTTTT,CASSVDPDYEKLFF
TRBV7-6,.,TRBJ2-3,once,TGTGCCAGCAGCTCCATGAGTTCAGATACGCAGTATTTT,CASSSMSSDTQYF
TRBV2,.,TRBJ2-2,.,TGTGCCAGCAGTGCGGGAAACACCGGGGAGCTGTTTTTT,CASSAGNTGELFF
TRBV7-2,.,TRBJ2-7,.,TGTGCCAGCAGCCATCCCTTAGGGACGGCTACCTACGAGCAGTACTTC,CASSHPLGTATYEQYF
TRBV11-2,.,TRBJ2-3,.,TGTGCCAGCAGCTTAGACAGGGGAACAGATACGCAGTATTTT,CASSLDRGTDTQYF
TRBV19,.,TRBJ2-7,.,TGTGCCAGTAGTTGGTCCGCACAGAACAAGTACGAGCAGTACTTC,CASSWSAQNKYEQYF
TRBV6-5,.,TRBJ2-1,once,TGTGCCAGCAGATCCCGGACAATCGGGGCTGAGCAGTTCTTC,CASRSRTIGAEQFF
TRBV6-5,.,TRBJ1-4,.,TGTGCCAGCAGGCCGGCGGCTAATGAAAAACTGTTTTTT,CASRPAANEKLFF
TRBV2,TRBD1,TRBJ2-2,.,TGTGCCAGCAGTCGGACAGGGGGCGCGGGCGGGGAGCTGTTTTTT,CASSRTGGAGGELFF
TRBV7-2,.,TRBJ2-1,.,TGTGCCAGCAGCCCGGACCGGGTGGGGAATGAGCAGTTCTTC,CASSPDRVGNEQFF
TRBV5-4,.,TRBJ2-7,.,TGTGCCAGCAGGGTGGCCGGTCCTTCCTACGAGCAGTACTTC,CASRVAGPSYEQYF